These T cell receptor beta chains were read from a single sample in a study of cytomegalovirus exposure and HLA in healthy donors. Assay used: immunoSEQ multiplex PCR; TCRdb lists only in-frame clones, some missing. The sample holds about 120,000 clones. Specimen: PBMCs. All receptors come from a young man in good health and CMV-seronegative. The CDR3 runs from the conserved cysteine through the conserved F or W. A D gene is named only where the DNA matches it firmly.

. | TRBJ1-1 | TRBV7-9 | TGTGCCAGCAGCCCGCCGACAGCGGGGCACACTGAAGCTTTCTTT | CASSPPTAGHTEAFF
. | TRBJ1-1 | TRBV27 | TGTGCCAGCAGTTTCGGGGAATCGGCTGAAGCTTTCTTT | CASSFGESAEAFF
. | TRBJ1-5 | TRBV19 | TGTGCCAGTACCCCGCGTGGACATAGCAATCAGCCCCAGCATTTT | CASTPRGHSNQPQHF
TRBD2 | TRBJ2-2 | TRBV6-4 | TGTGCCAGCAGTTATACTAGCGGGGGGAACACCGGGGAGCTGTTTTTT | CASSYTSGGNTGELFF
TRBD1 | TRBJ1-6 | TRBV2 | TGTGCCAGCAGCGACAGGGAGAGCTCCTATAATTCACCCCTCCACTTT | CASSDRESSYNSPLHF
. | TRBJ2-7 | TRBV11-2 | TGTGCCAGCAACCGGCAGGGCTACTACGAGCAGTACTTC | CASNRQGYYEQYF
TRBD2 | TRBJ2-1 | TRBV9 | TGTGCCAGCAGCGTAGGGGAACTAGCGGGTTCGTATGAGCAGTTCTTC | CASSVGELAGSYEQFF
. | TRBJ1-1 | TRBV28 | TGTGCCAGCAGGGGCGTTTACACTGAAGCTTTCTTT | CASRGVYTEAFF
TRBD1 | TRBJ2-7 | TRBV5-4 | TGTGCCAGCAGCTTGGCTACTCGCTCCGGGACAGGGAACTCCTACGAGCAGTACTTC | CASSLATRSGTGNSYEQYF
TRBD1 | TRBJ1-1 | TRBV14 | TGTGCCAGCAGCCGCCAGACAGGGCGGTACACTGAAGCTTTCTTT | CASSRQTGRYTEAFF
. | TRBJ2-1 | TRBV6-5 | TGTGCCAGCAGAAGGGGACTGGCAGGGGGCAATGAGCAGTTCTTC | CASRRGLAGGNEQFF
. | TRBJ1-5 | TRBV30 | TGTGCCTGGAGTAAATCCTCCTCTCAGCCCCAGCATTTT | CAWSKSSSQPQHF
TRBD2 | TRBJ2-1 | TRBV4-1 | TGCGCCAGCAGCTCCTATAGCGGGGGGGCCTCCTACAATGAGCAGTTCTTC | CASSSYSGGASYNEQFF
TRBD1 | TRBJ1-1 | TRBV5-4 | TGTGCCAGCAAGCTTCAGGGGGACACTGAAGCTTTCTTT | CASKLQGDTEAFF
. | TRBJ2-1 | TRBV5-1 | TGCGCCAGCAGCTTTAGTAGCCATGAGCAGTTCTTC | CASSFSSHEQFF
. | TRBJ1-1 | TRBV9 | TGTGCCAGCAGCCCAGGGGACACTGAAGCTTTCTTT | CASSPGDTEAFF